The 21 T cell receptor beta chains below all came from one sample that was sequenced in a study of identical twins. Each CDR3 protein is one row after TCRdb ran MiXCR on the 5' RACE reads. The profile covers 1.5 million or so distinct CDR3 sequences, with less than 40% appearing a single time and more than 0.25% taken by the ten largest. Sequencing input: cord blood. These TCRs come from a newborn girl in good health.

The chain carries TRBV4-1 and TRBJ2-3, with D possibly being TRBD1 or TRBD2 (6 bases each). Between the trimmed V and J ends, which lost 9 bases and 0 bases, there was a span of 16 bases. The CDR3 length is 15 residues. Germline CDR1 and CDR2: MGHRA and YSYEKL. The DNA of the CDR3 is TGCGCCAGTCAAAGGGGGGATATTAGCACAGATACGCAGTATTTT. Protein product: CASQRGDISTDTQYF.

The genes are TRBV20-1 and TRBJ2-1, with 13 bases matching TRBD2. The V gene end was trimmed by 6 bases and the J gene end by 8 bases; junction bases not matched to a gene: 7. The CDR3 runs to 14 residues. CDR1 and CDR2 from the germline V gene are DFQATT and SNEGSKA (reference sequence). The DNA of the CDR3 is TGCAGTGCCATACTAGCGGGGGGGCCTTATGAGCAGTTCTTC. Encoded protein: CSAILAGGPYEQFF.

CDR3 DNA: TGTGCCAGCAGTAATCCCGTCAATGAGCAGTTCTTC. Its translation is CASSNPVNEQFF. The gene calls are TRBV6-6 and TRBJ2-1, with D unclear. The germline V gene has CDR1 MNHNY and CDR2 SVGAGI (reference sequence). The V and J ends lost 5 bases and 6 bases respectively, with 8 bases between them. CDR3 length: 12 amino acids.

The J gene is TRBJ2-1, the V gene TRBV3-1; 8 bases agree with TRBD2. This CDR3 is built from 17 residues. The germline CDR1 and CDR2 sequences are LGHDT and YNNKEL (reference sequence). V lost 4 bases, J lost 0 bases, and 8 bases stayed unmatched. The CDR3 is CASSPDRGGSSYNEQFF. CDR3 coding DNA: TGTGCCAGCAGCCCCGACCGCGGGGGGAGCTCCTACAATGAGCAGTTCTTC.

Worth noting for this clonotype: This may be a read error: a much more frequent sequence differs by one nucleotide. V is TRBV7-2 and J is TRBJ1-4, with 7 bases fitting TRBD1. The CDR3 sequence is 14 residues long. Germline V gives CDR1 SGHTA, CDR2 FQGNSA. This CDR3 is CASSLRQGGERLFF. The CDR3 coding sequence is TGTGCCAGCAGCTTAAGACAGGGAGGCGAAAGACTGTTTTTT. The full variable domain, its missing parts supplied by reference TRBV7-2 and TRBJ1-4, is GAGVSQSPSNKVTEKGKDVELRCDPISGHTALYWYRQSLGQGLEFLIYFQGNSAPDKSGLPSDRFSAERTGGSVSTLTIQRTQQEDSAVYLCASSLRQGGERLFFGSGTQLSVL.

This clonotype was counted at least ten times. The chain is built from TRBV13 and TRBJ2-7, with 8 bases matching TRBD2. CDR1 and CDR2 (germline): PRHDT, FYEKMQ (reference sequence). After removal of 5 bases from V and 0 bases from J, the junction contained 6 bases not matched to a gene. The CDR3 spans 15 residues. For the CDR3, the DNA is TGTGCCAGCAGCAATACTAGCGGAAGCTCCTACGAGCAGTACTTC. Its translation: CASSNTSGSSYEQYF.

This chain joins TRBV29-1 and TRBJ1-2; D call uncertain. CDR3 length: 12 amino acids. Trimming stripped 6 bases from V and 2 bases from J, with 10 bases between. Germline loops: CDR1 SQVTM, CDR2 ANQGSEA. DNA of the CDR3: TGCAGCGTAATAGGCAGGAACTATGGCTACACCTTC. Translated, it gives CSVIGRNYGYTF.

This chain links TRBV27 with TRBJ1-1; D gene unclear. Germline-derived CDR1 and CDR2 are MNHEY and SMNVEV (reference sequence). The V gene lost 7 bases and the J gene lost 1 base, with 13 bases spanning the gap. The CDR3 runs to 14 residues. The DNA of the CDR3 is TGTGCCAGCACCTTGACCGTGGGGAACACTGAAGCTTTCTTT. Its translation: CASTLTVGNTEAFF.

This clonotype appeared a few times. This chain links TRBV11-2 with TRBJ1-5; D is unresolved. The germline V and J ends were trimmed by 5 bases and 5 bases, with 13 bases remaining between them. The CDR3 contains 14 residues. CDR1 SGHAT and CDR2 FQNNGV come from the germline V gene. Written as DNA, the CDR3 is TGTGCCAGCAGCGAGACCGGGAGACATCAGCCCCAGCATTTT. It specifies CASSETGRHQPQHF.

CDR3 residues: CASSRQGRPSTDTQYF. The CDR3 DNA sequence: TGTGCCAGCTCACGACAGGGAAGGCCTAGCACAGATACGCAGTATTTT. The chain has TRBV18 and TRBJ2-3, with 7 positions matching TRBD1. This CDR3 has 16 amino acids. CDR1 and CDR2 (germline): KGHSH, LQKENI. J was trimmed by 0 bases and V by 4 bases; bases with no gene match: 7.

The chain joins TRBV9 to TRBJ1-2, with a weak D call TRBD1 (6 bases). Per the germline V gene, CDR1 is SGDLS and CDR2 is YYNGEE. Deletions cut 0 bases from V and 3 bases from J, with 12 bases between. This CDR3 is 15 amino acids long. This chain's CDR3 is CASSVAGGGHYGYTF. DNA of the CDR3: TGTGCCAGCAGCGTAGCAGGAGGGGGACACTATGGCTACACCTTC. Using reference TRBV9 and TRBJ1-2 for the parts outside the CDR3, the full variable domain is DSGVTQTPKHLITATGQRVTLRCSPRSGDLSVYWYQQSLDQGLQFLIQYYNGEERAKGNILERFSAQQFPDLHSELNLSSLELGDSALYFCASSVAGGGHYGYTFGSGTRLTVV.

CDR3: CATSDLWTSPPGELFF. The CDR3 DNA is TGTGCCACCAGTGATTTGTGGACTAGTCCCCCCGGGGAGCTGTTTTTT. V is TRBV24-1 and J is TRBJ2-2, with TRBD2 matching over 7 bases. Germline CDR1 KGHDR, CDR2 SFDVKD. The CDR3 length is 16 residues. V was pared by 0 bases and J by 6 bases, with 6 bases of the junction left unmatched.

The table lists this clonotype with many counts. The junction and the germline gene differ at one end; a read error may be behind it. The rearrangement links TRBV12-3 or TRBV12-4 to TRBJ2-7, with D possibly matching TRBD2 (5 bases). The CDR3 contains 12 residues. Written as DNA, the CDR3 is TGCGCCAGCGGAGGTAATTCCTACGAGCAGTACTTC. It is translated as CASGGNSYEQYF.

This clonotype has only a few counts. The chain has TRBV14 and TRBJ2-5; a weak D match, TRBD2 (5 bases). Trimming removed 2 bases at V and 6 bases at J, with 13 bases between. Germline CDR1 and CDR2: SGHDN and FVKESK. CDR3 length: 14 residues. The CDR3 DNA reads as TGTGCCAGCAGCCAAAGGGAGATCGTGAAGACCCAGTACTTC. It yields the protein CASSQREIVKTQYF.

In this sample, this clonotype turned up once. V is TRBV15 and J is TRBJ1-1; no clear D gene. Germline CDR1 and CDR2: LNHNV and YYDKDF (reference sequence). This CDR3 has 12 residues. V lost 4 bases, J lost 3 bases, and 6 bases lay in between. The CDR3 loop is CATSKVDTEAFF. In nucleotides, the CDR3 is TGTGCCACCAGCAAAGTGGACACTGAAGCTTTCTTT.

V gene TRBV7-6 combines with J gene TRBJ2-1, with 9 nucleotides matching TRBD2. CDR3 length: 17 amino acids. Germline CDR1 SGHVS, CDR2 FNYEAQ. V lost 0 bases to trimming and J lost 9 bases; unmatched junction nucleotides: 12. The CDR3 region is CASSLALAGTTRGEQFF. DNA for the CDR3: TGTGCCAGCAGCTTAGCCCTAGCGGGGACTACACGAGGTGAGCAGTTCTTC.

There are a few counts of this clonotype. The chain is built from TRBV4-1 and TRBJ2-3, with 9 bases aligning to TRBD2. Germline values: CDR1 MGHRA, CDR2 YSYEKL. The CDR3 loop spans 18 amino acids. J was trimmed by 2 bases and V by 0 bases; bases with no gene match: 9. For the CDR3, the DNA is TGCGCCAGCAGCCAAGATAGGTCGCTAGCGGGGTACACAGATACGCAGTATTTT. The encoded protein is CASSQDRSLAGYTDTQYF.

Details on this clonotype: This may come from a read error, since a much larger clone is one base off. The chain uses TRBV12-3 or TRBV12-4 and TRBJ2-3; no firm D call. V dropped 11 bases and J dropped 4 bases, with 16 bases sitting between them. The CDR3 extends over 13 amino acids. The CDR3 DNA reads as TGTGCCGGAGCAGTGAGAGGAGCAGATACGCAGTATTTT. It specifies CAGAVRGADTQYF.

This clonotype showed up just a few times. The chain joins TRBV20-1 to TRBJ2-7; no firm D call. The CDR3 has 15 residues. Germline CDR1 reads DFQATT; CDR2 reads SNEGSKA (reference sequence). The V and J ends lost 0 bases and 2 bases respectively, with 14 bases between them. Here the CDR3 DNA reads TGCAGTGCTAGAGATCCCCTAGTAAATCCCTACGAGCAGTACTTC. Residues: CSARDPLVNPYEQYF.

The V call is TRBV6-6, the J call TRBJ1-2, with 11 bases aligning to TRBD1. Germline lookup yields CDR1 MNHNY and CDR2 SVGAGI (reference sequence). J was trimmed by 5 bases and V by 3 bases; bases with no gene match: 8. This CDR3 comprises 16 residues. The CDR3 nucleotides are TGTGCCAGCAGTTATCCCCCCGGGACAGGGGGATATGGCTACACCTTC. It codes for CASSYPPGTGGYGYTF.

This clonotype showed up just a few times. This chain uses TRBV27 with TRBJ2-3, with 9 bases that match TRBD2. V lost 2 bases and J lost 3; bases outside the gene matches: 12. CDR1 is MNHEY and CDR2 is SMNVEV in the germline V gene (reference sequence). The length of the CDR3 is 18 residues. The CDR3 loop reads CASSLLSGRGLRTDTQYF. The CDR3 DNA reads TGTGCCAGCAGTTTACTTAGCGGGAGAGGATTGAGAACAGATACGCAGTATTTT.